This T cell receptor beta chain came from a study of regulatory T cells in long-lasting Graves disease. Study-wide points: Persistent Graves' patients showed reduced TCR diversity versus newly diagnosed patients.

A word on this clonotype: What it binds is not known.

Sequencing libraries for TCR beta were prepared with iRepertoire HTBI primers and Arm-PCR of CDR3 regions. TCRdb re-derived calls from the multiplex PCR reads in MiXCR, one entry per CDR3 protein. The table has some 350,000 distinct CDR3 sequences, roughly 16% seen once. Time point of the sample: newly diagnosed GD, antithyroid drugs for less than 3 months. Making the TCR library involved RNA that had been extracted from PBMCs. Graves' disease diagnosis was established per American Thyroid Association guidelines. V lost 4 bases and J lost 6, with 17 bases in between. The CDR3 has 14 residues. Germline CDR1 SGHKS, CDR2 YYEKEE (reference sequence). This sample was shared with a second study, whose subject was T cells in Graves' hyperthyroidism and ophthalmopathy. As that study records: Diagnosing involved the use of clinical symptoms, serum thyroxine and TRAb, thyroid ultrasound and orbital computed tomography. A set of HTBI primers served as the primers for a first-round RT-PCR of the TCR CDR3.

The chain uses TRBV5-5 and TRBJ2-7, with D possibly matching TRBD2 (6 bases). The source material was peripheral blood mononuclear cells (PBMCs), sampled at new diagnosis, from a patient treated with antithyroid drugs. The clonotype originates from a woman younger than 35 with Graves disease. CDR3 nucleotide sequence: TGTGCCAGCAGCCATGGACCGTCGGGAGCCGAGCAGTACTTC. This gives the protein CASSHGPSGAEQYF.